Detailed here is one TCR beta chain. As yet, its antigen is unknown. These data originate in a study of cytomegalovirus exposure and HLA in healthy donors. Study-level results: With further analysis later on, most CMV-associated TCR beta chains appeared HLA-restricted.

Unmatched junction bases numbered 11, after V lost 7 bases and J lost 0 bases. This CDR3 comprises 16 residues. The germline V gene has CDR1 SQVTM and CDR2 ANQGSEA. The PCR was carried out with 60 Vbeta primers and 13 Jbeta primers. Libraries were prepared by immunoSEQ multiplex PCR; TCRdb keeps only in-frame clonotypes and omits some of them. This table has about 140,000 clones, around 80% appearing once. The sequence came from a man in his fifties in good health and CMV-seronegative. The chain has TRBV29-1 and TRBJ1-2, with 10 bases fitting TRBD1. The sample taken for sequencing was PBMCs. The CDR3 is CSGFEGQGTPNYGYTF. The CDR3 bases are TGCAGCGGCTTCGAGGGACAGGGGACACCTAACTATGGCTACACCTTC.